The source of this T cell receptor beta chain is a study of CD8+CD57+ T cells in acquired aplastic anemia. Per the germline V gene, CDR1 is ENHRY and CDR2 is SYGVKD. With V trimmed by 0 bases and J by 7 bases, 6 bases remained unmatched. The CDR3 sequence is 15 residues long. This clonotype has a handful of counts. TCR beta VDJ combinations and CDR3 sequences were profiled from genomic DNA. TCRdb re-called the reads with MiXCR, one entry per CDR3 protein. The repertoire holds some 240,000 distinct CDR3 sequences, roughly 33% seen once, with roughly 1.1% in the top ten. The V call is TRBV10-3, the J call TRBJ2-1; 7 bases are shared with TRBD1. The clonotype comes from a human donor in good health, serving as a control. The sequencing input was sorted CD4+, CD8+, or CD8+CD57+ T cells (not recorded which) from PBMCs. CDR3 nucleotides: TGTGCCATCAGTGAGTCACACACAGGGGCGAATGAGCAGTTCTTC. This translates into CAISESHTGANEQFF.